The present entry profiles one T cell receptor beta chain with its context. This sample stems from a study of technical replicates of blood from a handful of donors. CDR3 length: 15 amino acids. Looked up from germline, CDR1 is MNHNS and CDR2 is SASEGT. Between the trimmed V and J ends, which lost 7 bases and 5 bases, there was a span of 18 bases. Repertoires were generated with immunoSEQ multiplex PCR, while TCRdb's copy carries only in-frame clones and drops some. The data contain tens of thousands of clones, approximately 96% of them singletons. The TCR was taken from a human donor in good health. The sequencing sample was made of T cells isolated from PBMCs. V and J are TRBV6-1 and TRBJ1-5; D remains ambiguous. CDR3 loop: CASKPLTGSYQPQHF. The CDR3 region has the DNA TGTGCCAGCAAGCCCTTGACGGGAAGTTATCAGCCCCAGCATTTT.